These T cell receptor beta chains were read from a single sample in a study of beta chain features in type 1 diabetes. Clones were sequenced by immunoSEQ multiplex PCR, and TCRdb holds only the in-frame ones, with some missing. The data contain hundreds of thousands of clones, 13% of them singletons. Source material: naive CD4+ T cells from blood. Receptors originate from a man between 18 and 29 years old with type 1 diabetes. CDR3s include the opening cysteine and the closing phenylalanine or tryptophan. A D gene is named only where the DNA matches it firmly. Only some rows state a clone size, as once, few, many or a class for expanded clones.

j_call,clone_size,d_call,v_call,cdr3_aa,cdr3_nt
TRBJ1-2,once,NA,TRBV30,CAWSRTTGWGHGYTF,TGTGCCTGGAGTCGGACCACAGGGTGGGGGCATGGCTACACCTTC
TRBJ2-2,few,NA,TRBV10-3,CATSNLDTGELFF,TGTGCCACGTCGAACCTGGACACCGGGGAGCTGTTTTTT
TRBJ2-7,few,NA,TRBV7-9,CASSLGQPGYEQYF,TGTGCCAGCAGCTTAGGACAGCCCGGGTACGAGCAGTACTTC
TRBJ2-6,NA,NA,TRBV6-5,CASSYRGSGANVLTF,TGTGCCAGCAGTTACAGGGGCTCTGGGGCCAACGTCCTGACTTTC
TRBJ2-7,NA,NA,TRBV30,CAWSSGGSYEQYF,TGTGCCTGGAGTTCCGGGGGCTCCTACGAGCAGTACTTC
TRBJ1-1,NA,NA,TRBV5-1,CASSFKQGGATEAFF,TGCGCCAGCAGCTTTAAACAGGGTGGAGCCACTGAAGCTTTCTTT
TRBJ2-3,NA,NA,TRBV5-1,CASSLGGLVPQAGTDTQYF,TGCGCCAGCAGCTTGGGTGGATTGGTCCCCCAGGCGGGCACAGATACGCAGTATTTT
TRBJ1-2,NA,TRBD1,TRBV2,CASRDRDYGYTF,TGTGCCAGCAGGGACAGGGACTATGGCTACACCTTC
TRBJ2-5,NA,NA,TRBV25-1,CASSEGAQETQYF,TGTGCCAGCAGTGAGGGGGCACAAGAGACCCAGTACTTC
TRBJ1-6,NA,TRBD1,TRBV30,CAWSDYRGLRTPLHF,TGTGCCTGGAGTGACTACAGGGGACTTAGGACACCCCTCCACTTT
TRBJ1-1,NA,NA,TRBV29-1,CSVAGRMNTEAFF,TGCAGCGTGGCGGGACGGATGAACACTGAAGCTTTCTTT
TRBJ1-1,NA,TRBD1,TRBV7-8,CASSLETGGDTEAFF,TGTGCCAGCAGCTTGGAGACAGGGGGAGACACTGAAGCTTTCTTT
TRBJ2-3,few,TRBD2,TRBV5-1,CASSLSGEPSTDTQYF,TGCGCCAGCAGCTTGAGCGGGGAGCCTAGCACAGATACGCAGTATTTT
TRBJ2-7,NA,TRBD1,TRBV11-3,CASSLDRGEQYF,TGTGCCAGCAGCCTCGACAGGGGCGAGCAGTACTTC
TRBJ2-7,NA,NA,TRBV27,CASSFLGNEQYF,TGTGCCAGCAGCTTCCTGGGGAACGAGCAGTACTTC
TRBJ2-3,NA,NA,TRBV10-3,CAISGTDPSRSTDTQYF,TGTGCCATCAGTGGAACCGACCCTTCTAGGAGCACAGATACGCAGTATTTT
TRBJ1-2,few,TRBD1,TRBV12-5,CASGSPGTGHSVGGYTF,TGTGCTAGTGGTTCTCCCGGGACAGGGCATTCAGTGGGTGGCTACACCTTC
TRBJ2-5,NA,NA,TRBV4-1,CASSLGAEETQYF,TGCGCCAGCAGCCTAGGGGCGGAAGAGACCCAGTACTTC
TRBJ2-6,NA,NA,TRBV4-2,CASSSSGPSGANVLTF,TGTGCCAGCAGCTCCTCAGGACCCTCTGGGGCCAACGTCCTGACTTTC
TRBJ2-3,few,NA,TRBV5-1,CASSLGSTDTQYF,TGCGCCAGCAGCCTTGGGAGCACAGATACGCAGTATTTT
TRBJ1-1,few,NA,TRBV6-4,CASRSRQEGTEAFF,TGTGCCAGCAGATCTCGACAGGAGGGCACTGAAGCTTTCTTT
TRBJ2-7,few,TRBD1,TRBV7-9,CASSRTGQGTHEQYF,TGTGCCAGCAGCCGTACTGGACAGGGAACGCACGAGCAGTACTTC
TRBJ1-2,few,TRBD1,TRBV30,CAWSPGGGGYTF,TGTGCCTGGAGCCCAGGGGGCGGAGGCTACACCTTC
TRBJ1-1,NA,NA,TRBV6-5,CASSSRGFEATEAFF,TGTGCCAGCAGCTCTCGTGGATTCGAGGCCACTGAAGCTTTCTTT
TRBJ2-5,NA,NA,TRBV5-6,CASSLAGARETQYF,TGTGCCAGCAGCTTGGCAGGGGCGCGGGAGACCCAGTACTTC
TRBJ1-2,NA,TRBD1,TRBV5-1,CASSSPQGAYGYTF,TGCGCCAGCAGCTCTCCACAGGGGGCCTATGGCTACACCTTC
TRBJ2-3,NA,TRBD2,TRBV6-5,CASSSTSGADTQYF,TGTGCCAGCAGTTCAACTAGCGGGGCAGATACGCAGTATTTT
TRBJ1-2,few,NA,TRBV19,CASSIKAANYGYTF,TGTGCCAGTAGTATAAAGGCAGCTAACTATGGCTACACCTTC
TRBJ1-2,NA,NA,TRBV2,CASYPQSNYGYTF,TGTGCCAGCTACCCCCAGTCGAACTATGGCTACACCTTC
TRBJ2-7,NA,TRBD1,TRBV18,CASSKGQGAYEQYF,TGTGCCAGCTCTAAGGGACAGGGGGCTTACGAGCAGTACTTC
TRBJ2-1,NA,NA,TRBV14,CASSQLAFNEQFF,TGTGCCAGCAGCCAACTAGCCTTCAATGAGCAGTTCTTC
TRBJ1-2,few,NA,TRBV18,CASSPSEQDYGYTF,TGTGCCAGCTCACCATCTGAACAGGATTATGGCTACACCTTC
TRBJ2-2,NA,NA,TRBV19,CASSMNSDTGELFF,TGTGCCAGTAGTATGAACAGCGACACCGGGGAGCTGTTTTTT
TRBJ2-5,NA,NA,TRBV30,CAWARGDREEETQYF,TGTGCCTGGGCGCGGGGAGACAGGGAGGAAGAGACCCAGTACTTC
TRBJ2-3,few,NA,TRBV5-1,CASTDRRSTDTQYF,TGCGCCAGCACGGACCGACGGAGCACAGATACGCAGTATTTT
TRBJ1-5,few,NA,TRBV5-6,CASSLWGQPQHF,TGTGCCAGCAGCTTGTGGGGTCAGCCCCAGCATTTT
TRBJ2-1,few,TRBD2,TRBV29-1,CSVGAVAGTNNEQFF,TGCAGCGTTGGGGCTGTAGCGGGGACCAACAATGAGCAGTTCTTC
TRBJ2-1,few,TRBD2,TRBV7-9,CAAALFGLAHEQFF,TGTGCCGCTGCCTTATTTGGACTAGCTCATGAGCAGTTCTTC
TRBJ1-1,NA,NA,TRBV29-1,CSVEGWAANTEAFF,TGCAGCGTTGAAGGGTGGGCAGCGAACACTGAAGCTTTCTTT
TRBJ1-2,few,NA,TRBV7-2,CASSLGTRGLGGYTF,TGTGCCAGCAGCTTAGGAACAAGGGGCTTGGGAGGCTACACCTTC
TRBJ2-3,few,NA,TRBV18,CASSQTGTDTQYF,TGTGCCAGCTCACAAACAGGGACAGATACGCAGTATTTT
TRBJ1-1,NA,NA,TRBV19,CASTRMTVNTEAFF,TGTGCCAGTACCCGAATGACGGTGAACACTGAAGCTTTCTTT